These T cell receptor beta chains were read from a single sample in a study of blood T cell repertoires in COVID-19. Clones were sequenced by immunoSEQ multiplex PCR, and TCRdb holds only the in-frame ones, with some missing. The sample has a few hundred thousand clones, about 87% seen once. Material: PBMCs or T cells enriched from blood (not recorded which). Receptors originate from a woman aged 40 to 50 with acute COVID-19. Both conserved end residues are part of each CDR3. The D gene is left open where the match is weak. Where a row states a size, it is once, few, many or the class of an expanded clone; other rows omit it.

d_gene: TRBD2; v_gene: TRBV20-1; j_gene: TRBJ2-2; abundance: .; CDR3aa: CSASGTSGNTGELFF; CDR3nt: TGCAGTGCCAGTGGGACTAGCGGGAACACCGGGGAGCTGTTTTTT
d_gene: .; v_gene: TRBV7-9; j_gene: TRBJ2-1; abundance: .; CDR3aa: CASSLVGDAYNEQFF; CDR3nt: TGTGCCAGCAGCTTAGTAGGGGATGCCTACAATGAGCAGTTCTTC
d_gene: TRBD2; v_gene: TRBV5-4; j_gene: TRBJ2-1; abundance: .; CDR3aa: CASSSGGLALYNEQFF; CDR3nt: TGTGCCAGCAGCTCCGGGGGACTAGCCCTATACAATGAGCAGTTCTTC
d_gene: .; v_gene: TRBV5-6; j_gene: TRBJ1-1; abundance: .; CDR3aa: CASSSSRQQLTEAFF; CDR3nt: TGTGCCAGCAGCTCCAGTCGACAGCAGCTGACTGAAGCTTTCTTT
d_gene: TRBD1; v_gene: TRBV27; j_gene: TRBJ1-5; abundance: once; CDR3aa: CAILDRAGGPQHF; CDR3nt: TGTGCCATCCTGGACAGGGCAGGGGGGCCCCAGCATTTT
d_gene: .; v_gene: TRBV6-4; j_gene: TRBJ2-3; abundance: once; CDR3aa: CASSESSSGGDTQYF; CDR3nt: TGTGCCAGCAGTGAGTCCTCCTCTGGAGGCGATACGCAGTATTTT
d_gene: .; v_gene: TRBV24-1; j_gene: TRBJ2-1; abundance: .; CDR3aa: CATSVSNYNEQFF; CDR3nt: TGTGCCACCAGTGTGTCCAACTACAATGAGCAGTTCTTC
d_gene: TRBD1; v_gene: TRBV10-3; j_gene: TRBJ1-2; abundance: .; CDR3aa: CAISGDRSSYGYTF; CDR3nt: TGTGCCATCAGTGGGGACAGAAGTTCCTATGGCTACACCTTC
d_gene: .; v_gene: TRBV5-6; j_gene: TRBJ1-5; abundance: .; CDR3aa: CASSLKGFGEYDNQPQHF; CDR3nt: TGTGCCAGCAGCTTAAAAGGGTTCGGGGAATACGACAATCAGCCCCAGCATTTT
d_gene: .; v_gene: TRBV2; j_gene: TRBJ2-5; abundance: .; CDR3aa: CATAPLAVETQYF; CDR3nt: TGTGCCACCGCCCCCCTAGCTGTGGAGACCCAGTACTTC
d_gene: TRBD1; v_gene: TRBV5-1; j_gene: TRBJ1-1; abundance: once; CDR3aa: CASSLDAGGGTEAFF; CDR3nt: TGCGCCAGCAGCTTGGATGCAGGGGGTGGTACTGAAGCTTTCTTT
d_gene: TRBD1; v_gene: TRBV7-3; j_gene: TRBJ2-5; abundance: .; CDR3aa: CASSLRGQGGETQYF; CDR3nt: TGTGCCAGCAGCCTCCGCGGACAGGGGGGAGAGACCCAGTACTTC
d_gene: .; v_gene: TRBV11-3; j_gene: TRBJ1-1; abundance: .; CDR3aa: CASSLGADEAFF; CDR3nt: TGTGCCAGCAGCTTGGGGGCGGATGAAGCTTTCTTT
d_gene: TRBD1; v_gene: TRBV6-6; j_gene: TRBJ1-3; abundance: .; CDR3aa: CASSRGQGILLGGNTIYF; CDR3nt: TGTGCCAGCAGCCGAGGACAGGGTATACTTCTTGGAGGAAACACCATATATTTT
d_gene: .; v_gene: TRBV6-5; j_gene: TRBJ1-1; abundance: .; CDR3aa: CASSYLEGAEAFF; CDR3nt: TGTGCCAGCAGTTACCTCGAGGGGGCTGAAGCTTTCTTT
d_gene: .; v_gene: TRBV30; j_gene: TRBJ1-6; abundance: .; CDR3aa: CAWSVQSSYNSPLHF; CDR3nt: TGTGCCTGGAGTGTACAGAGCTCCTATAATTCACCCCTCCACTTT
d_gene: TRBD2; v_gene: TRBV9; j_gene: TRBJ2-2; abundance: .; CDR3aa: CASSEPLTGGRATGELFF; CDR3nt: TGTGCCAGCAGCGAGCCTTTAACGGGCGGGAGGGCCACCGGGGAGCTGTTTTTT
d_gene: TRBD2; v_gene: TRBV24-1; j_gene: TRBJ2-1; abundance: few; CDR3aa: CATSLGTSGISSYNEQFF; CDR3nt: TGTGCCACCAGTCTGGGGACTAGCGGGATCAGCTCCTACAATGAGCAGTTCTTC
d_gene: .; v_gene: TRBV7-9; j_gene: TRBJ2-1; abundance: .; CDR3aa: CASSLGQGNEQFF; CDR3nt: TGTGCCAGCAGCCTGGGACAAGGCAATGAGCAGTTCTTC
d_gene: .; v_gene: TRBV27; j_gene: TRBJ2-1; abundance: .; CDR3aa: CASSLGGRNEQFF; CDR3nt: TGTGCCAGCAGTTTAGGGGGCCGGAATGAGCAGTTCTTC
d_gene: TRBD1; v_gene: TRBV19; j_gene: TRBJ1-2; abundance: .; CDR3aa: CASSIEKGQGAFNPIYGYTF; CDR3nt: TGTGCCAGTAGTATAGAGAAAGGACAGGGGGCGTTTAATCCCATCTATGGCTACACCTTC
d_gene: TRBD1; v_gene: TRBV3-1/TRBV3-2; j_gene: TRBJ1-3; abundance: once; CDR3aa: CASSHGDRDSGNTIYF; CDR3nt: TGTGCCAGCAGCCACGGGGACAGGGACTCTGGAAACACCATATATTTT
d_gene: .; v_gene: TRBV3-1/TRBV3-2; j_gene: TRBJ1-1; abundance: once; CDR3aa: CASSRELNTEAFF; CDR3nt: TGTGCCAGCAGCCGGGAGTTGAACACTGAAGCTTTCTTT
d_gene: TRBD2; v_gene: TRBV7-2; j_gene: TRBJ2-4; abundance: .; CDR3aa: CASSLARGQGGPIQYF; CDR3nt: TGTGCCAGCAGCTTAGCCAGAGGGCAGGGAGGGCCCATTCAGTACTTC
d_gene: .; v_gene: TRBV5-1; j_gene: TRBJ2-3; abundance: .; CDR3aa: CASSLLQDTQYF; CDR3nt: TGCGCCAGCAGCTTGTTACAAGATACGCAGTATTTT
d_gene: TRBD1; v_gene: TRBV9; j_gene: TRBJ2-5; abundance: once; CDR3aa: CASSEGDRGPETQYF; CDR3nt: TGTGCCAGCAGCGAGGGGGACAGGGGGCCAGAGACCCAGTACTTC
d_gene: TRBD1; v_gene: TRBV28; j_gene: TRBJ1-1; abundance: once; CDR3aa: CASSPAGQGVNTEAFF; CDR3nt: TGTGCCAGCAGTCCAGCAGGACAGGGGGTCAACACTGAAGCTTTCTTT
d_gene: .; v_gene: TRBV30; j_gene: TRBJ1-1; abundance: .; CDR3aa: CAWSVGGNTEAFF; CDR3nt: TGTGCCTGGAGTGTAGGAGGGAACACTGAAGCTTTCTTT
d_gene: TRBD1; v_gene: TRBV5-1; j_gene: TRBJ1-6; abundance: once; CDR3aa: CASSLGQGTSPLHF; CDR3nt: TGCGCCAGCAGCTTAGGACAGGGAACTTCGCCCCTCCACTTT
d_gene: TRBD2; v_gene: TRBV7-3; j_gene: TRBJ2-1; abundance: many; CDR3aa: CASSSRGGLQEQFF; CDR3nt: TGTGCCAGCAGCTCACGGGGAGGGCTTCAGGAGCAGTTCTTC
d_gene: TRBD1; v_gene: TRBV19; j_gene: TRBJ1-5; abundance: .; CDR3aa: CASSPGTGGNQPQHF; CDR3nt: TGTGCCAGTAGCCCAGGGACAGGCGGCAATCAGCCCCAGCATTTT
d_gene: .; v_gene: TRBV7-3; j_gene: TRBJ2-1; abundance: .; CDR3aa: CASSLAGPENEQFF; CDR3nt: TGTGCCAGCAGCTTAGCAGGGCCTGAGAATGAGCAGTTCTTC
d_gene: TRBD1; v_gene: TRBV24-1; j_gene: TRBJ2-3; abundance: once; CDR3aa: CATSPTGTVSTDTQYF; CDR3nt: TGTGCCACCAGTCCTACCGGGACAGTGAGCACAGATACGCAGTATTTT
d_gene: TRBD1; v_gene: TRBV7-9; j_gene: TRBJ1-2; abundance: .; CDR3aa: CAGSDRVYGYTF; CDR3nt: TGTGCCGGGAGTGACAGGGTCTATGGCTACACCTTC
d_gene: TRBD1; v_gene: TRBV11-2; j_gene: TRBJ1-2; abundance: .; CDR3aa: CASSGEQGARDYGYTF; CDR3nt: TGTGCCAGCAGCGGAGAACAGGGGGCGCGGGACTATGGCTACACCTTC
d_gene: TRBD1; v_gene: TRBV7-9; j_gene: TRBJ1-2; abundance: .; CDR3aa: CASSPRRTGDANYGYTF; CDR3nt: TGTGCCAGCAGCCCTAGGAGGACAGGCGATGCTAACTATGGCTACACCTTC
d_gene: .; v_gene: TRBV7-3; j_gene: TRBJ2-7; abundance: few; CDR3aa: CASSPAPGYEQYF; CDR3nt: TGTGCCAGCAGCCCCGCCCCGGGGTACGAGCAGTACTTC
d_gene: .; v_gene: TRBV28; j_gene: TRBJ1-4; abundance: .; CDR3aa: CASLGGEEKLFF; CDR3nt: TGTGCCAGCCTGGGGGGGGAGGAAAAACTGTTTTTT
d_gene: .; v_gene: TRBV4-1; j_gene: TRBJ1-5; abundance: .; CDR3aa: CASSQDLFSNQPQHF; CDR3nt: TGCGCCAGCAGCCAAGATCTGTTTAGCAATCAGCCCCAGCATTTT
d_gene: TRBD2; v_gene: TRBV6-1; j_gene: TRBJ2-7; abundance: few; CDR3aa: CASSDGLVIYEQYF; CDR3nt: TGTGCCAGCAGTGACGGACTAGTGATCTACGAGCAGTACTTC
d_gene: .; v_gene: TRBV4-2; j_gene: TRBJ1-1; abundance: .; CDR3aa: CASSQDPAGNTEAFF; CDR3nt: TGTGCCAGCAGCCAAGATCCGGCGGGGAACACTGAAGCTTTCTTT
d_gene: TRBD1; v_gene: TRBV11-2; j_gene: TRBJ1-5; abundance: .; CDR3aa: CASSWGQGSNQPQHF; CDR3nt: TGTGCCAGCAGCTGGGGACAGGGTAGCAATCAGCCCCAGCATTTT
d_gene: .; v_gene: TRBV27; j_gene: TRBJ1-4; abundance: .; CDR3aa: CASSLSFNSWEKLFF; CDR3nt: TGTGCCAGCAGTTTATCTTTTAATTCCTGGGAGAAACTGTTTTTT
d_gene: .; v_gene: TRBV7-9; j_gene: TRBJ2-7; abundance: .; CDR3aa: CASSIGPLTRSLTYEQYF; CDR3nt: TGTGCCAGCAGCATAGGCCCGTTAACTAGGTCTCTTACTTACGAGCAGTACTTC
d_gene: TRBD1; v_gene: TRBV28; j_gene: TRBJ1-5; abundance: .; CDR3aa: CASGGTVSNQPQHF; CDR3nt: TGTGCCAGCGGAGGGACAGTTAGCAATCAGCCCCAGCATTTT
d_gene: TRBD1; v_gene: TRBV19; j_gene: TRBJ2-7; abundance: .; CDR3aa: CASSISSGQHYEQYF; CDR3nt: TGTGCCAGTAGTATCTCATCGGGACAGCACTACGAGCAGTACTTC
d_gene: .; v_gene: TRBV7-9; j_gene: TRBJ1-2; abundance: .; CDR3aa: CASSLDVGAGYTF; CDR3nt: TGTGCCAGCAGCTTGGATGTAGGAGCCGGCTACACCTTC
d_gene: .; v_gene: TRBV19; j_gene: TRBJ1-2; abundance: .; CDR3aa: CASSTGQMTGGYTF; CDR3nt: TGTGCCAGTAGTACCGGACAGATGACGGGCGGCTACACCTTC
d_gene: .; v_gene: TRBV4-1; j_gene: TRBJ1-3; abundance: once; CDR3aa: CASSERTGRTGNTIYF; CDR3nt: TGCGCCAGCAGCGAACGAACAGGCAGAACTGGAAACACCATATATTTT
d_gene: TRBD1; v_gene: TRBV18; j_gene: TRBJ1-2; abundance: .; CDR3aa: CASSPPGQGAAYGYTF; CDR3nt: TGTGCCAGCTCACCTCCGGGACAGGGGGCCGCCTATGGCTACACCTTC
d_gene: .; v_gene: TRBV12-3/TRBV12-4; j_gene: TRBJ1-1; abundance: .; CDR3aa: CASRNGGSAEAFF; CDR3nt: TGTGCCAGCAGAAACGGCGGAAGCGCTGAAGCTTTCTTT
d_gene: .; v_gene: TRBV12-3/TRBV12-4; j_gene: TRBJ2-1; abundance: .; CDR3aa: CASSRPPNIEQFF; CDR3nt: TGTGCCAGTAGCCGGCCGCCGAATATTGAGCAGTTCTTC